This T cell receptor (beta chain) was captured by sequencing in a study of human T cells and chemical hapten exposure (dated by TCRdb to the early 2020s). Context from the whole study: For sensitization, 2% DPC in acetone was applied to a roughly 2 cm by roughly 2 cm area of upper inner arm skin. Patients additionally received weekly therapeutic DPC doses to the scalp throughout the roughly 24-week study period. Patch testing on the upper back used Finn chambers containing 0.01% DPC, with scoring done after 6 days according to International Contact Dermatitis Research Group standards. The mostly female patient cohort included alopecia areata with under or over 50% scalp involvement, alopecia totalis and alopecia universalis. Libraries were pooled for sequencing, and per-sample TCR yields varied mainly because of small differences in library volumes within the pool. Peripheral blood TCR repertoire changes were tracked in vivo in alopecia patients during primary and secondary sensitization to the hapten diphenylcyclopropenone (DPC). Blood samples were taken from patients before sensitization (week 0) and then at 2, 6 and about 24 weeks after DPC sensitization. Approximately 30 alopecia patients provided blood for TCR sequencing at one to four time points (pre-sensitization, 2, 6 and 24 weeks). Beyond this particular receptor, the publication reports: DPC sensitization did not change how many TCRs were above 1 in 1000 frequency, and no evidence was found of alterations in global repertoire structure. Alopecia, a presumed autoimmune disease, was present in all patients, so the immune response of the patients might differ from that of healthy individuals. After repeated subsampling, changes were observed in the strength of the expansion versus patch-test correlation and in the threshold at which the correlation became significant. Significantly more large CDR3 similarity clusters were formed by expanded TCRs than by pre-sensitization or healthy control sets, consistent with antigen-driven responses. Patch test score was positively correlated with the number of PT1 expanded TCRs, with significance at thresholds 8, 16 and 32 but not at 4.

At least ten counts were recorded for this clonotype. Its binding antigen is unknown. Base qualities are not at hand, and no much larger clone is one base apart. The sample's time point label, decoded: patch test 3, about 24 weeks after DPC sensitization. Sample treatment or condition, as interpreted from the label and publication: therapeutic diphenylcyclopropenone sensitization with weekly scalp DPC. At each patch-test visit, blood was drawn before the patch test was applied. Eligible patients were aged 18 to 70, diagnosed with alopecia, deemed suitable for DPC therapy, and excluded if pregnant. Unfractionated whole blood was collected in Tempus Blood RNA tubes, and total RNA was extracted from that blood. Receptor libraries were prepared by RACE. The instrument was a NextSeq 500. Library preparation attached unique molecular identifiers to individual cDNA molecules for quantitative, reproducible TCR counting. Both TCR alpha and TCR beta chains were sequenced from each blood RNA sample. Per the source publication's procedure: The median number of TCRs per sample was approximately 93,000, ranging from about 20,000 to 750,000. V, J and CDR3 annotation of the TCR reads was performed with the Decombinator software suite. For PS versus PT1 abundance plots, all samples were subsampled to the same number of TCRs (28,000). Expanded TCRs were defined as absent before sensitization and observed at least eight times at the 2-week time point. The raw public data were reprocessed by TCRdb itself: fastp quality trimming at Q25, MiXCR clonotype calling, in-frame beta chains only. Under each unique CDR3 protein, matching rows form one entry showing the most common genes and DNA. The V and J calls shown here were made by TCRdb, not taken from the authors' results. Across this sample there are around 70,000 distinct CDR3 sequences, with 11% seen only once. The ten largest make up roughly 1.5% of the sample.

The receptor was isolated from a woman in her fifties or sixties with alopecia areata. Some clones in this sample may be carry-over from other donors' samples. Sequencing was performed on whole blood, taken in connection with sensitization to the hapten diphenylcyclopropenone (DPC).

Here is the DNA: TGTGCCATCCAAAACCGCGAGGGCGGGGAGCTGTTTTTT. The encoded protein is CAIQNREGGELFF. The chain is assembled from TRBV10-3 and TRBJ2-2, with a tentative D gene TRBD2 over 5 matching bases. Counted from cysteine to phenylalanine, this CDR3 has 13 amino acids. The entry retains the CDR3 DNA only, 39 bases that are in frame from base 1. CDR1 and CDR2, per the germline V gene, are ENHRY and SYGVKD. V gives up 8 bases and J gives up 7 bases, and the segment between their germline ends measures 14 bases.